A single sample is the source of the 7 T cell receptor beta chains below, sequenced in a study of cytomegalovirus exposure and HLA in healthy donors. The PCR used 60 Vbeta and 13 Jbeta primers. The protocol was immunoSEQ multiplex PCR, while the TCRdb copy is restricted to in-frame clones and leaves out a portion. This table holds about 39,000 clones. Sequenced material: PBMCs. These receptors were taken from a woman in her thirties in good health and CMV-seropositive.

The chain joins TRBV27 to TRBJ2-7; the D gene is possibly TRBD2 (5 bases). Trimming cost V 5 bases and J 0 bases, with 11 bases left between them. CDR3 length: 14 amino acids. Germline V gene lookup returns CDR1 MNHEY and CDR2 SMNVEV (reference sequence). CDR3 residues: CASSPSGDSYEQYF. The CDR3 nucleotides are TGTGCCAGCAGTCCGAGCGGTGACTCCTACGAGCAGTACTTC.

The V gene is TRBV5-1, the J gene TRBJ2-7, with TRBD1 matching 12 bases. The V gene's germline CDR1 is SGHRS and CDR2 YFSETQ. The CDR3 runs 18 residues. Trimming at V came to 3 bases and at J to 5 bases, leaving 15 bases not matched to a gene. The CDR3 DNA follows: TGCGCCAGCAGCTCTTACGTTCGGGACAGGGGGCGCGGGGACGAGCAGTACTTC. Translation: CASSSYVRDRGRGDEQYF.

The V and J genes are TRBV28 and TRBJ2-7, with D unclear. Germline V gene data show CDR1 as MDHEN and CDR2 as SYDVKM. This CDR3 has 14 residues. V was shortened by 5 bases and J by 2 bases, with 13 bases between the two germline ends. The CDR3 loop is CASSTNTGTYEQYF. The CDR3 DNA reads TGTGCCAGCAGTACCAATACTGGTACCTACGAGCAGTACTTC.

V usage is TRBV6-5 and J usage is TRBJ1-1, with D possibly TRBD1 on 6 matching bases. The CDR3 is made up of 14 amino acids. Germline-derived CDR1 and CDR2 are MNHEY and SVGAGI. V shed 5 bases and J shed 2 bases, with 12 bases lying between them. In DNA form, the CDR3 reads TGTGCCAGCAGTCCCTCAGGGGCCAACACTGAAGCTTTCTTT. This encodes CASSPSGANTEAFF.

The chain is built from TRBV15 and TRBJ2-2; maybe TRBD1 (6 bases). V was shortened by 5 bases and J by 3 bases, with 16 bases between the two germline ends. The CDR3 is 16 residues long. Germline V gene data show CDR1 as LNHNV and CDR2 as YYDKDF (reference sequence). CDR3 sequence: CATSGGDGYDTGELFF. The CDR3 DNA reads TGTGCCACCAGCGGGGGCGACGGGTATGACACCGGGGAGCTGTTTTTT.

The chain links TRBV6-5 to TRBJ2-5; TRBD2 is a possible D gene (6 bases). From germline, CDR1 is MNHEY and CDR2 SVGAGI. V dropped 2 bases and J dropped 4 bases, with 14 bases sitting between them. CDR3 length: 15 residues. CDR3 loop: CASSYGIAGPETQYF. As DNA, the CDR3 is TGTGCCAGCAGTTACGGTATCGCGGGGCCAGAGACCCAGTACTTC.

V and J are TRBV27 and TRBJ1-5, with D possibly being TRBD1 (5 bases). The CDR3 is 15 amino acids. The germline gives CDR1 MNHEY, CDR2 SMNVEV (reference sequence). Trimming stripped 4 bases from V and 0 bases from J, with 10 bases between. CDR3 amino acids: CASSYTGYSNQPQHF. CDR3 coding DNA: TGTGCCAGCAGTTATACAGGATATAGCAATCAGCCCCAGCATTTT.